The rows below give T cell receptor beta chains drawn from one sample of a study of blood T cell repertoires in COVID-19. Generated by immunoSEQ multiplex PCR, the TCRdb table keeps only in-frame clones and is missing some. This table has some 250,000 clones, around 83% appearing once. Material for sequencing was peripheral blood. The source of these receptors is a woman of 80 years or more with acute or convalescent COVID-19. The CDR3 runs from the conserved cysteine through the conserved F or W. D genes are given only for firm matches. The size of a clone is reported for some rows only, either as once, few or many, or as a class for expanded clones.

j_gene: TRBJ2-2; d_gene: .; abundance: .; v_gene: TRBV5-8; CDR3aa: CASSKLTPSNTGELFF; CDR3nt: TGTGCCAGCAGCAAACTAACGCCCTCGAACACCGGGGAGCTGTTTTTT
j_gene: TRBJ2-5; d_gene: TRBD2; abundance: once; v_gene: TRBV7-6; CDR3aa: CASSLGGGSQETQYF; CDR3nt: TGTGCCAGCAGCCTCGGGGGGGGAAGCCAAGAGACCCAGTACTTC
j_gene: TRBJ2-3; d_gene: .; abundance: .; v_gene: TRBV15; CDR3aa: CATSRDQVTDTQYF; CDR3nt: TGTGCCACCAGCAGAGATCAGGTCACAGATACGCAGTATTTT
j_gene: TRBJ1-6; d_gene: .; abundance: .; v_gene: TRBV14; CDR3aa: CASSQDHSPFSPLHF; CDR3nt: TGTGCCAGCAGCCAAGATCACAGTCCCTTTTCACCCCTCCACTTT
j_gene: TRBJ2-5; d_gene: .; abundance: .; v_gene: TRBV5-4; CDR3aa: CASSFRAQGERETQYF; CDR3nt: TGTGCCAGCAGCTTTAGGGCACAGGGTGAGAGAGAGACCCAGTACTTC
j_gene: TRBJ1-6; d_gene: .; abundance: .; v_gene: TRBV15; CDR3aa: CATSRVDTTGTLHF; CDR3nt: TGTGCCACCAGCAGAGTAGACACAACCGGCACCCTCCACTTT
j_gene: TRBJ2-1; d_gene: TRBD2; abundance: .; v_gene: TRBV6-1; CDR3aa: CASSDNGGAAEQFF; CDR3nt: TGTGCCAGCAGTGATAACGGGGGGGCCGCTGAGCAGTTCTTC
j_gene: TRBJ2-7; d_gene: TRBD1; abundance: .; v_gene: TRBV9; CDR3aa: CASSGTSGTGGNEQYF; CDR3nt: TGTGCCAGCAGCGGGACCTCCGGGACAGGGGGAAACGAGCAGTACTTC
j_gene: TRBJ2-7; d_gene: .; abundance: .; v_gene: TRBV28; CDR3aa: CASSRTESYEQYF; CDR3nt: TGTGCCAGCAGCCGGACAGAGTCCTACGAGCAGTACTTC
j_gene: TRBJ1-5; d_gene: TRBD1; abundance: .; v_gene: TRBV19; CDR3aa: CASCRGGNQPQHF; CDR3nt: TGTGCCAGTTGCAGGGGGGGCAATCAGCCCCAGCATTTT
j_gene: TRBJ1-1; d_gene: .; abundance: .; v_gene: TRBV9; CDR3aa: CASSVVPDPTEAFF; CDR3nt: TGTGCCAGCAGCGTAGTTCCAGATCCCACTGAAGCTTTCTTT
j_gene: TRBJ1-3; d_gene: TRBD1; abundance: .; v_gene: TRBV6-5; CDR3aa: CASRGTGGSGNTIYF; CDR3nt: TGTGCCAGCAGGGGGACAGGGGGTTCCGGAAACACCATATATTTT
j_gene: TRBJ1-6; d_gene: .; abundance: few; v_gene: TRBV18; CDR3aa: CASSLPEGALHF; CDR3nt: TGTGCCAGCTCACTACCCGAAGGAGCCCTCCACTTT
j_gene: TRBJ1-3; d_gene: .; abundance: few; v_gene: TRBV10-3; CDR3aa: CAISDLRGLDSGNTIYF; CDR3nt: TGTGCCATCAGTGACCTCAGGGGTCTAGACTCTGGAAACACCATATATTTT
j_gene: TRBJ1-1; d_gene: .; abundance: .; v_gene: TRBV18; CDR3aa: CASSRMGPLNTEAFF; CDR3nt: TGTGCCAGCTCAAGGATGGGCCCCCTGAACACTGAAGCTTTCTTT
j_gene: TRBJ2-2; d_gene: .; abundance: few; v_gene: TRBV28; CDR3aa: CASIGSAGELFF; CDR3nt: TGTGCCAGCATTGGGAGCGCCGGGGAGCTGTTTTTT
j_gene: TRBJ2-5; d_gene: TRBD1; abundance: few; v_gene: TRBV19; CDR3aa: CASSSPRQGQETQYF; CDR3nt: TGTGCCAGTAGTTCTCCGCGACAGGGTCAAGAGACCCAGTACTTC
j_gene: TRBJ2-7; d_gene: .; abundance: .; v_gene: TRBV19; CDR3aa: CASSRDSDSYEQYF; CDR3nt: TGTGCCAGTAGCCGTGACAGCGACTCCTACGAGCAGTACTTC
j_gene: TRBJ1-4; d_gene: TRBD1; abundance: .; v_gene: TRBV11-1; CDR3aa: CASSAGDSHDSEKLFF; CDR3nt: TGTGCCAGCAGCGCCGGGGACAGCCATGACTCGGAAAAACTGTTTTTT
j_gene: TRBJ1-2; d_gene: TRBD1; abundance: .; v_gene: TRBV20-1; CDR3aa: CSASSGGAGYGYTF; CDR3nt: TGCAGTGCTAGTTCAGGGGGCGCGGGGTATGGCTACACCTTC
j_gene: TRBJ2-6; d_gene: .; abundance: .; v_gene: TRBV5-1; CDR3aa: CASSLAPGSGANVLTF; CDR3nt: TGCGCCAGCAGCCTTGCGCCCGGGTCTGGGGCCAACGTCCTGACTTTC
j_gene: TRBJ1-5; d_gene: .; abundance: .; v_gene: TRBV6-2/TRBV6-3; CDR3aa: CASSYSQQGNQPQHF; CDR3nt: TGTGCCAGCAGTTACTCCCAACAGGGTAATCAGCCCCAGCATTTT